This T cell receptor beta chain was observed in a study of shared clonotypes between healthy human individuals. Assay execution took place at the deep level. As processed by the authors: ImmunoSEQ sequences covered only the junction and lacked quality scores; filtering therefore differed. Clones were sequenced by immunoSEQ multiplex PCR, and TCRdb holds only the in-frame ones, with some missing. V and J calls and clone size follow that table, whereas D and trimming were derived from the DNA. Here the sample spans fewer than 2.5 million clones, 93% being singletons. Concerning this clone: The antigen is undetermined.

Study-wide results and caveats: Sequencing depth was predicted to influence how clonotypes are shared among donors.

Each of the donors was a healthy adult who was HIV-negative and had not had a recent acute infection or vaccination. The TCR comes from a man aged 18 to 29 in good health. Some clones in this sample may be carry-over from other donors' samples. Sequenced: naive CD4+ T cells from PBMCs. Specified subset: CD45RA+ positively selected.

The CDR3 nucleotides read TGTGCCAGCAGCTGGACCGGGACGTCCTACAATGAGCAGTTCTTC. Its translation: CASSWTGTSYNEQFF. V and J are TRBV5-8 and TRBJ2-1, with D perhaps assigned TRBD1 or TRBD2 (5 bases each). V lost 3 bases to trimming and J lost 1 base, with 11 bases between them. Per germline, CDR1 SGHTS and CDR2 YDEGEE. The CDR3 is made up of 15 amino acids.